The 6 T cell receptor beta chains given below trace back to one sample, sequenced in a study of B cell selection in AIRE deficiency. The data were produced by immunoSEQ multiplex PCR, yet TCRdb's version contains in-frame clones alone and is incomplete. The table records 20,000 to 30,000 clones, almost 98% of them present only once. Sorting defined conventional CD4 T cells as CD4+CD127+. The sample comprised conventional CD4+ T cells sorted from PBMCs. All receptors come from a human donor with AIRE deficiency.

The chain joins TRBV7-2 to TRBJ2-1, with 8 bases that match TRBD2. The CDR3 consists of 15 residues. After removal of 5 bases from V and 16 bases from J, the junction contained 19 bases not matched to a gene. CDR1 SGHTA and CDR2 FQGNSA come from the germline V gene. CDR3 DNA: TGTGCCAGCAGCGACCACGGGACTCGGGAGGGTTTTAGTTTCTTC. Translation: CASSDHGTREGFSFF.

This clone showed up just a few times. CDR3 sequence: CASTRQGAQPQHF. CDR3 nucleotides: TGTGCCAGCACAAGACAGGGAGCTCAGCCCCAGCATTTT. V and J are TRBV2 and TRBJ1-5; 7 bases line up with TRBD1. Per the germline V gene, CDR1 is SNHLY and CDR2 is FYNNEI. After removal of 7 bases from V and 6 bases from J, the junction contained 6 bases not matched to a gene. The CDR3 loop spans 13 amino acids.

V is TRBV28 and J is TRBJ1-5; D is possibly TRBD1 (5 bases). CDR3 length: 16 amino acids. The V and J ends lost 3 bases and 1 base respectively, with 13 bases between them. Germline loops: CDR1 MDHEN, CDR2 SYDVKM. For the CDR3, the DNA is TGTGCCAGCAGTTTTGGGGGTTTTACAAGCAATCAGCCCCAGCATTTT. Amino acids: CASSFGGFTSNQPQHF.

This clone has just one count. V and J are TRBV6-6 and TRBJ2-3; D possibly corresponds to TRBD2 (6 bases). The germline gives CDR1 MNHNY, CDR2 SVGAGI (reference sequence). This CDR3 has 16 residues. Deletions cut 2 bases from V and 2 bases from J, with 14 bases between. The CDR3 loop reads CASSYIVGGTTDTQYF. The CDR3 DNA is TGTGCCAGCAGTTACATCGTGGGCGGGACCACAGATACGCAGTATTTT.

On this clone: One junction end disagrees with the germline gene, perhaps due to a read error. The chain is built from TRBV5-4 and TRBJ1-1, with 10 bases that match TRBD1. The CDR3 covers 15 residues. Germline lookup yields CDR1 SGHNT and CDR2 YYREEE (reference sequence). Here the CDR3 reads CASRLGQGQNTEAFF. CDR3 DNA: TGTGCCAGCAGATTGGGACAGGGGCAGAACACTGAAGCTTTCTTT.

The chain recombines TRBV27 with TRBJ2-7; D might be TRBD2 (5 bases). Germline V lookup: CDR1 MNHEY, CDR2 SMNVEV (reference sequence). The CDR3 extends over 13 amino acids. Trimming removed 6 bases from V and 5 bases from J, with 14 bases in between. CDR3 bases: TGTGCCAGCAGGCGGGCGGGCAGAAACGAGCAGTACTTC. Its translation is CASRRAGRNEQYF.